Below are 30 T cell receptor beta chains sequenced from a single sample in a study of identical twins. In TCRdb, the 5' RACE reads were re-called with MiXCR into one record per CDR3 protein. Of about 920,000 distinct CDR3 sequences listed, about 12% are singletons. In addition, the sample was reused for a study of yellow fever vaccine responses in identical twins.

The source material was PBMCs. These receptors came from a young woman in good health.

This clonotype was counted only a few times. The chain links TRBV20-1 to TRBJ2-3; 9 nucleotides match TRBD2. V lost 6 bases and J lost 1; bases outside the gene matches: 8. The CDR3 runs to 15 residues. The V gene's germline CDR1 is DFQATT and CDR2 SNEGSKA (reference sequence). The CDR3 DNA sequence: TGCAGTGCGTATGCCCTAGCGGGGCGCACAGATACGCAGTATTTT. Its translation is CSAYALAGRTDTQYF.

Note on this clonotype: This could be a read error, since a much larger clone is one nucleotide away. The chain is built from TRBV5-1 and TRBJ2-7; possibly TRBD1 or TRBD2 for D (5 bases each). V lost 7 bases and J lost 3, with 17 bases in between. The germline CDR1 and CDR2 sequences are SGHRS and YFSETQ. CDR3 length equals 14 residues. The CDR3 loop reads CASANNGTLYEQYF. The CDR3 DNA is TGCGCCAGCGCAAATAACGGGACCCTCTACGAGCAGTACTTC.

The chain employs TRBV27 and TRBJ2-4, with 11 positions matching TRBD1. V trimming: 5 bases; J trimming: 7 bases; junction bases outside the gene matches: 10. The CDR3 runs to 16 residues. Germline-derived CDR1 and CDR2 are MNHEY and SMNVEV (reference sequence). This chain's CDR3 is CASSPRTGGVGNIQYF. For the CDR3, the DNA is TGTGCCAGCAGTCCCCGGACAGGGGGCGTTGGTAACATTCAGTACTTC.

This clonotype was seen repeatedly, ten times or more. The chain has TRBV10-3 and TRBJ1-2; tentatively, D is TRBD1 (5 bases). Germline loops: CDR1 ENHRY, CDR2 SYGVKD. Trimming removed 3 bases from V and 10 bases from J, with 18 bases in between. CDR3 size: 14 residues. The CDR3 bases are TGTGCCATCAGTGAAACCGGGACGGCCTTCGACTACACCTTC. It specifies CAISETGTAFDYTF.

This clonotype was counted only a few times. The chain recombines TRBV28 with TRBJ2-6; tentatively, D is TRBD1 (6 bases). The CDR3 is made up of 15 amino acids. Germline V gene sequence: CDR1 MDHEN, CDR2 SYDVKM. Trimming stripped 7 bases from V and 0 bases from J, with 10 bases between. In DNA, the CDR3 is TGTGCCAGCATCCAAGGGGGCTCTGGGGCCAACGTCCTGACTTTC. Translated: CASIQGGSGANVLTF.

The chain carries TRBV4-1 and TRBJ2-7, with D possibly matching TRBD1 (5 bases). Germline V gene lookup returns CDR1 MGHRA and CDR2 YSYEKL. V was trimmed by 4 bases and J by 2 bases, leaving 15 bases between them. CDR3 length: 15 residues. The CDR3 DNA reads as TGCGCCAGCAGCCCGACCCCAGGGTCAACCTACGAGCAGTACTTC. Translation: CASSPTPGSTYEQYF.

The gene calls are TRBV2 and TRBJ1-5; tentatively, D is TRBD1 (6 bases). Germline CDR1 reads SNHLY; CDR2 reads FYNNEI. This CDR3 has 16 residues. Trimming took off 6 bases at V and 0 bases at J, with 15 bases between the two ends. CDR3 nucleotides: TGTGCCAGCAGCGGACAGCCTCTTTATAGCAATCAGCCCCAGCATTTT. As protein: CASSGQPLYSNQPQHF.

In this sample, this clonotype turned up many times. The V call is TRBV3-1, the J call TRBJ2-1; D is ambiguous. The germline CDR1 and CDR2 sequences are LGHDT and YNNKEL (reference sequence). V lost 0 bases to trimming and J lost 12 bases, with 9 bases between them. The CDR3 extends over 12 amino acids. The CDR3 coding sequence is TGTGCCAGCAGCCAAGATAAGTACGGGCAGTTCTTC. It encodes CASSQDKYGQFF.

This clonotype was picked up a small number of times. J is TRBJ2-7 and V is TRBV27; the match to TRBD1 covers 7 bases. This CDR3 contains 14 residues. The V segment lost 6 bases and the J segment 6 bases; nucleotides outside the gene matches: 11. Germline V gene sequence: CDR1 MNHEY, CDR2 SMNVEV (reference sequence). The CDR3 loop is CASRLTGVVTEQYF. The CDR3, as DNA: TGTGCCAGCAGGCTAACAGGGGTAGTAACCGAGCAGTACTTC.

This clonotype was recorded a few times. The chain employs TRBV20-1 and TRBJ2-5; D gene unclear. V shed 5 bases and J shed 4 bases, with 11 bases lying between them. Germline V gene sequence: CDR1 DFQATT, CDR2 SNEGSKA (reference sequence). The CDR3 sequence is 12 residues long. The CDR3 DNA follows: TGCAGTGCTCCTGTTCAGACAGAGACCCAGTACTTC. It codes for CSAPVQTETQYF.

In its sample, this clonotype was seen many times. The V gene is TRBV28, the J gene TRBJ2-1, with D tentatively TRBD1 or TRBD2 (5 bases each). The CDR3 contains 17 residues. Trimming cost V 5 bases and J 3 bases, with 20 bases left between them. Per germline, CDR1 MDHEN and CDR2 SYDVKM. CDR3 DNA sequence: TGTGCCAGCAGTGGCAGAACCGGGACCTTAAACTACAATGAGCAGTTCTTC. This sequence encodes CASSGRTGTLNYNEQFF.

The V and J genes are TRBV15 and TRBJ2-1, with 8 bases aligning to TRBD2. CDR1 and CDR2 from the germline V gene are LNHNV and YYDKDF (reference sequence). The CDR3 length is 17 residues. V trimming: 1 base; J trimming: 7 bases; junction bases outside the gene matches: 12. The CDR3 loop is CATSRGNTGGPRNEQFF. CDR3 DNA sequence: TGTGCCACCAGCAGAGGAAACACGGGAGGGCCAAGAAATGAGCAGTTCTTC.

J is TRBJ2-5 and V is TRBV12-3 or TRBV12-4, with TRBD2 matching over 7 bases. The CDR3 has 17 amino acids. Unmatched junction bases numbered 22, after V lost 10 bases and J lost 5 bases. CDR3 in DNA: TGTGCCATCTGTTTTTTGGGGGAGGGCCTGCGTGGGGAGACCCAGTACTTC. This gives the protein CAICFLGEGLRGETQYF.

This clonotype has only a few counts. The V and J genes are TRBV9 and TRBJ2-7; TRBD2 is a possible D gene (6 bases). V dropped 0 bases and J dropped 5 bases, with 21 bases sitting between them. CDR1 SGDLS and CDR2 YYNGEE come from the germline V gene. The CDR3 contains 17 residues. CDR3 nucleotides: TGTGCCAGCAGCGTAGACCCGGCGGGCGGGAACTTCGACGAGCAGTACTTC. Translation: CASSVDPAGGNFDEQYF. Full variable domain (rest looked up from reference TRBV9 and TRBJ2-7): DSGVTQTPKHLITATGQRVTLRCSPRSGDLSVYWYQQSLDQGLQFLIQYYNGEERAKGNILERFSAQQFPDLHSELNLSSLELGDSALYFCASSVDPAGGNFDEQYFGPGTRLTVT.

This clonotype was recorded a few times. The rearrangement joins TRBV4-1 to TRBJ1-1, with TRBD1 matching over 9 bases. Looked up from germline, CDR1 is MGHRA and CDR2 is YSYEKL. The CDR3 is 15 amino acids. The trim removed 2 bases at V and 4 bases at J, leaving 5 bases unmatched. In DNA form, the CDR3 reads TGCGCCAGCAGCCAAATGGGACAGGGCTTCACTGAAGCTTTCTTT. It codes for CASSQMGQGFTEAFF.

The chain couples TRBV5-4 to TRBJ2-1; D gene ambiguous. Per the germline V gene, CDR1 is SGHNT and CDR2 is YYREEE (reference sequence). V was shortened by 4 bases and J by 7 bases, with 9 bases between the two germline ends. This CDR3 spans 12 amino acids. The CDR3 DNA sequence: TGTGCCAGCAGCCGAGAGACGAATGAGCAGTTCTTC. Translation gives CASSRETNEQFF.

This clonotype has at least ten counts. This chain uses TRBV5-1 with TRBJ2-7; TRBD1 aligns across 8 bases. In germline, CDR1 is SGHRS, CDR2 YFSETQ. CDR3 length equals 16 residues. The V gene end was trimmed by 4 bases and the J gene end by 3 bases; junction bases not matched to a gene: 12. CDR3 DNA sequence: TGCGCCAGCAGCGCAAGGACAGGGCCCAAGGACTACGAGCAGTACTTC. Translating gives CASSARTGPKDYEQYF.

The chain recombines TRBV20-1 with TRBJ2-1, with 7 bases matching TRBD2. Germline-derived CDR1 and CDR2 are DFQATT and SNEGSKA (reference sequence). V gave up 1 base and J gave up 6 bases; unmatched junction bases: 9. The CDR3 is 15 residues long. The CDR3 DNA reads TGCAGTGCTAGAGGGCGGGGAGCGGGATTCAATGAGCAGTTCTTC. As protein: CSARGRGAGFNEQFF.

This clonotype was counted only a few times. The chain employs TRBV15 and TRBJ2-5; D remains ambiguous. Germline CDR1 reads LNHNV; CDR2 reads YYDKDF (reference sequence). Deletions cut 1 base from V and 2 bases from J, with 14 bases between. There are 16 residues in the CDR3. The CDR3, as DNA: TGTGCCACCAGCAGAGGAATGGTGTCGCTACAAGAGACCCAGTACTTC. As protein: CATSRGMVSLQETQYF.

This clonotype was counted between two and nine times. The rearrangement joins TRBV20-1 to TRBJ1-5, with a tentative D call TRBD1 (6 bases). Looked up from germline, CDR1 is DFQATT and CDR2 is SNEGSKA (reference sequence). V was pared by 6 bases and J by 1 base, with 13 bases between. The CDR3 consists of 14 residues. The CDR3 here is CSAIRGRSNQPQHF. The CDR3 region has the DNA TGCAGTGCAATCAGGGGTAGGAGCAATCAGCCCCAGCATTTT.

This clonotype was observed a few times. The J gene is TRBJ2-1, the V gene TRBV12-3 or TRBV12-4, with D tentatively TRBD2 (5 bases). This CDR3 has 15 residues. Trimming cost V 11 bases and J 0 bases, with 17 bases left between them. For the CDR3, the DNA is TGTGCCGCACAACGGGGTGAAAGCTCCTACAATGAGCAGTTCTTC. Translating gives CAAQRGESSYNEQFF.

The chain employs TRBV6-1 and TRBJ2-7, with a possible D match to TRBD2 (5 bases). With 1 base removed from V and 4 bases from J, the gap between germline ends came to 11 bases. The CDR3 extends over 14 amino acids. Germline lookup yields CDR1 MNHNS and CDR2 SASEGT. As DNA, the CDR3 is TGTGCCAGCAGTGAAGGAGGGATTTCGTACGAGCAGTACTTC. Translated: CASSEGGISYEQYF.

This clonotype was seen only once. This rearrangement joins TRBV7-6 to TRBJ2-3, with D maybe TRBD2 (6 bases). The CDR3 has 16 amino acids. Germline V CDR1 and CDR2: SGHVS, FNYEAQ. Trimming shortened V by 1 base and J by 5 bases, and 16 bases separated the two germline ends. CDR3 residues: CASSLGAGHYEDTQYF. CDR3 nucleotide sequence: TGTGCCAGCAGCTTAGGGGCGGGGCACTATGAAGATACGCAGTATTTT.

This clonotype was picked up a small number of times. The chain couples TRBV15 to TRBJ2-7; D possibly corresponds to TRBD1 (6 bases). The germline V and J ends were trimmed by 3 bases and 6 bases, with 12 bases remaining between them. Germline V gene lookup returns CDR1 LNHNV and CDR2 YYDKDF (reference sequence). This CDR3 contains 13 residues. CDR3 coding DNA: TGTGCCACCAGCAGTAACCAGGGGACCGAGCAGTACGTC. This translates into CATSSNQGTEQYV.

The chain links TRBV20-1 to TRBJ2-1, with D possibly being TRBD2 (6 bases). Per the germline V gene, CDR1 is DFQATT and CDR2 is SNEGSKA (reference sequence). The CDR3 sequence is 15 residues long. Trimming removed 3 bases at V and 6 bases at J, with 18 bases between. The CDR3 loop is CSASSGPPYSNEQFF. The CDR3 DNA follows: TGCAGTGCTAGTAGCGGCCCCCCCTACAGCAATGAGCAGTTCTTC.

This clonotype was observed at least ten times. This chain links TRBV29-1 with TRBJ2-1; TRBD2 matches at 11 bases. Trimming at V came to 7 bases and at J to 3 bases, leaving 5 bases not matched to a gene. Per germline, CDR1 SQVTM and CDR2 ANQGSEA. The CDR3 sequence is 14 residues long. CDR3 bases: TGCAGCGCCACTAGCGGGAGTTTCTACAATGAGCAGTTCTTC. It codes for CSATSGSFYNEQFF.

This clonotype was detected only a few times. V usage is TRBV7-9 and J usage is TRBJ2-7, with 8 positions matching TRBD1. This CDR3 has 10 residues. Looked up from germline, CDR1 is SEHNR and CDR2 is FQNEAQ (reference sequence). J was trimmed by 12 bases and V by 11 bases; bases with no gene match: 9. This chain's CDR3 is CAGLTGAVYV. The CDR3 nucleotides read TGTGCCGGTCTGACAGGGGCGGTGTACGTC.

The chain employs TRBV6-1 and TRBJ2-7, with 7 bases matching TRBD1. The germline V gene has CDR1 MNHNS and CDR2 SASEGT. Trimming took 4 bases from V and 0 from J; bases not matched to a gene: 6. The CDR3 has 15 amino acids. The DNA for the CDR3 is TGTGCCAGCAGTGCGCAGACAGGGAGCTCCTACGAGCAGTACGTC. It codes for CASSAQTGSSYEQYV.

This clonotype was detected many times. CDR3 DNA: TGCAGCGTTTGTCGCGGGGGGGACACAGATACGCAGTATTTT. It encodes CSVCRGGDTDTQYF. V is TRBV29-1 and J is TRBJ2-3; 9 bases agree with TRBD2. Germline CDR1 reads SQVTM; CDR2 reads ANQGSEA. CDR3 length: 14 amino acids. The V and J ends lost 5 bases and 2 bases, in that order; junction bases with no gene match: 5.

The V call is TRBV28, the J call TRBJ1-4; 7 nucleotides agree with TRBD1. Germline V gene data show CDR1 as MDHEN and CDR2 as SYDVKM. V gave up 6 bases and J gave up 8 bases; unmatched junction bases: 12. The CDR3 has 15 residues. Here the CDR3 DNA reads TGTGCCAGCAGCCTCCGACAGGGAATGGGAGAAAAACTGTTTTTT. Amino acid sequence: CASSLRQGMGEKLFF.